This TCR beta chain was sequenced in a study of blood T cell repertoires in COVID-19 (dated by TCRdb to between 2020 and 2021). Background on the whole study: Samples covering the acute and convalescent phases of COVID-19 were provided by collaborators in the United States, Italy and Spain. Samples came from the ongoing ImmuneRACE study (first 160 participants) plus 1,254 subjects from 6 global collaborators. The prospective study material was composed of cDNA or gDNA derived from T cells, B-cell-depleted T cells, or PBMCs. The repertoires were released in a freely available public database intended as a resource for research on the immune response to SARS-CoV-2. Where available, HLA class I and class II types were obtained from metadata supplied by the sample provider rather than from assay-based typing. The sample metadata nearly always contained a de-identified subject ID, COVID-19 status, age in years and sex. The dataset comprised deeply sampled blood TCRbeta repertoires from subjects exposed to, actively infected with, or recovered from COVID-19.

The study at large found these results: How much clinical and demographic metadata was included differed by source and by participant, and the metadata was provided uncurated.

The germline V gene (reference sequence) yields LGHDT for CDR1 and YNNKEL for CDR2. After removal of 6 bases from V and 3 bases from J, the junction retains 3 bases not matched to a gene. The CDR3 covers 15 residues, taking in both the cysteine and the phenylalanine. This entry keeps only the CDR3 DNA: 45 bases, framed from base 1. TCRbeta CDR3 regions were amplified from genomic DNA using the immunoSEQ Assay, a bias-controlled multiplex PCR. For the original study's pipeline: The number of nucleated cells in each sample was estimated from the amplification of reference gene primers within the assay. Sequence reads were collapsed and filtered to measure the absolute abundance of every unique TCRbeta CDR3 rearrangement. For each sample, productive Simpson clonality was calculated as the square root of Simpson's diversity index across productive rearrangements. TCRdb took over this immuneACCESS table, retaining in-frame rearrangements with V and J assigned. Such tables are incomplete; in checked studies, under half of the missing clones stem from an unresolved V gene, and the remainder is unexplained. The D gene and trimming were derived from the DNA, and the V and J assignments and clone size from that table. The sample includes some 68,000 clones, with roughly 91% observed a single time. The top ten hold just under 7.5% of the sample.

In regard to this clone: Its antigen is unknown. It has no much larger one-base neighbor in the sample; base qualities were not kept.

One collaborating source in Seattle enrolled patients while the patients were actively infected and followed the patients over time throughout the course of disease. Whole blood was collected in K2EDTA tubes by collaborating institutions according to the institutions' own protocols. Collaborator samples were shipped for TCRbeta analysis as frozen whole blood, isolated PBMCs, or DNA extracted from either sample type. The receptor chain draws on TRBV3-1 (or the pseudogene TRBV3-2) and TRBJ2-2; the central 11 bases match TRBD2. The clonotype comes from a man between 35 and 55 years old with COVID-19, enrolled during active disease. Sequenced input: peripheral blood. The CDR3 region reads CASRASGGYTGELFF. Here is the DNA: TGTGCCAGCAGGGCTAGCGGGGGGTACACCGGGGAGCTGTTTTTT.